The present T cell receptor (beta chain) was sequenced within a study of T cell repertoires in cytomegalovirus infection. About the research overall: Public TCR beta signatures indicated both CMV infection and matching HLA type.

TCRdb itself ran the reads through MiXCR, one entry per CDR3 protein. The sample comprises approximately 150,000 distinct CDR3 sequences, over 15% of which are singletons, and under 20% rests with the top ten. This clonotype was counted only a few times. The antigen is undetermined. This CDR3 comprises 16 residues. Trimming removed 5 bases at V and 4 bases at J, with 21 bases between. Germline V lookup: CDR1 MNHNY, CDR2 SVGAGI (reference sequence). Findings of the study overall: The study found HLA-C-restricted CMV-specific TCR beta clonotypes dominating the ex vivo response. Public TCR beta family frequency separated CMV-and-HLA carriers, including in an independent cohort.

The chain joins TRBV6-6 to TRBJ2-7, with unresolved D. The receptor was derived from a human donor in good health (CMV status not recorded). Some clones in this sample may be carry-over from other donors' samples. Material: CD8+ T cells from PBMCs. Here the CDR3 reads CASSPPHRVTTYEQYF. The CDR3, as DNA: TGTGCCAGCAGTCCCCCCCACCGAGTCACAACATACGAGCAGTACTTC.